This T cell receptor beta chain was sequenced for a study of CD8 T cells in Susac syndrome. Findings of the study overall: The study recognized that its TCR sequencing and HLA analysis covered a relatively small number of individuals.

With random hexamers, 0.5 to 1 ug RNA was reverse transcribed. The immunoSEQ assay covered 54 Vbeta and 13 Jbeta segments for CDR3. Via MiXCR, TCRdb re-called the immunoSEQ multiplex PCR reads, giving one row per CDR3 protein. The table includes 150,000 or so distinct CDR3 sequences, roughly 94% detected once. The CDR3 length is 12 residues. Germline assignment: CDR1 SGHTA and CDR2 FQGNSA. The V end was cut by 4 bases, the J end by 2 bases, with 6 bases between. The T cells that were sequenced for TCR beta were CD8+ and CD4+ cells from blood. Negative isolation was used for CD8+ and CD4+ T cells, and FACS enrichment was applied to TEMRA cells. As regards this clonotype: Its antigen remains unknown.

This clonotype originated in a human donor in good health. The sequencing sample was made of CD4+ T cells from PBMCs. The genes are TRBV7-2 and TRBJ2-7, with D hard to call. The CDR3: CASSWGAYEQYF. The CDR3 DNA reads as TGTGCCAGCAGCTGGGGTGCCTACGAGCAGTACTTC.